What follows describes a single T cell receptor (beta chain). Its antigen is undetermined. Profiled with immunoSEQ multiplex PCR; TCRdb holds only in-frame clones, not every one. The repertoire holds 52,000 or so clones, with 65% to 85% as singletons. This specimen belongs to a study of OX40 agonist ivuxolimab in advanced cancers. As for the study in general: All patients had ivuxolimab intravenously every 2 weeks at 0.01 to 10 mg/kg. The dose-escalation group included hepatocellular carcinoma, melanoma, renal cell carcinoma and head and neck cancer. General study findings and limits: Some nonresponders likewise displayed low normalized T-cell clonal expansion. CD4+ and CD8+ blood T cells expanded clonally by week 6 at 0.1 to 3.0 mg/kg.

V gave up 4 bases and J gave up 5 bases, with 12 bases separating them. CDR3 size: 13 residues. The germline V gene has CDR1 SGHTS and CDR2 YDEGEE. The TCR was taken from an adult with an advanced solid tumor such as melanoma, head and neck, liver or kidney cancer. The rearrangement joins TRBV5-8 to TRBJ2-5; D gene uncertain. The sequenced sample was CD4+ or CD8+ T cells sorted from blood, obtained in a trial of the OX40 agonist ivuxolimab. The DNA of the CDR3 is TGTGCCAGCAGCCGTCGAGGTCGGGAGACCCAGTACTTC. Residues: CASSRRGRETQYF.